The rows below give T cell receptor beta chains drawn from one sample of a study of blood T cell repertoires in COVID-19. The protocol was immunoSEQ multiplex PCR, while the TCRdb copy is restricted to in-frame clones and leaves out a portion. The repertoire holds about 130,000 clones, with 75% to 90% as singletons. The source material was peripheral blood. These receptors were obtained from a man aged 55 to 70 with COVID-19, enrolled during active disease. Each CDR3 is given with its conserved first and last residue. A D gene is named only where the DNA matches it firmly. Clone size is shown for a subset of rows, as once, few, many or a class of expanded clone.

abundance	j_gene	v_gene	d_gene	CDR3aa	CDR3nt
-	TRBJ2-1	TRBV10-2	-	CASRTGGPSINEQFF	TGCGCCAGCAGAACGGGGGGCCCCTCCATTAATGAGCAGTTCTTC
-	TRBJ1-3	TRBV5-4	-	CASSLTGIGGNTIYF	TGTGCCAGCAGCCTTACAGGAATTGGAGGAAACACCATATATTTT
-	TRBJ1-1	TRBV15	-	CATSRDSVNTEAFF	TGTGCCACCAGCAGAGATTCTGTAAACACTGAAGCTTTCTTT
once	TRBJ1-4	TRBV30	-	CAWSVGAANEKLFF	TGTGCCTGGAGTGTAGGGGCTGCTAATGAAAAACTGTTTTTT
-	TRBJ2-7	TRBV5-4	-	CASSKEGRTYEQYF	TGTGCCAGCAGCAAGGAGGGGAGAACCTACGAGCAGTACTTC
once	TRBJ1-2	TRBV19	TRBD1	CASSTQRQGFNYGYTF	TGTGCCAGTAGTACCCAGCGACAGGGTTTTAACTATGGCTACACCTTC
-	TRBJ1-5	TRBV5-5	TRBD1	CASSAGQGLYSNQPQHF	TGTGCCAGCAGCGCCGGACAGGGGCTTTATAGCAATCAGCCCCAGCATTTT
-	TRBJ1-1	TRBV3-1/TRBV3-2	TRBD1	CASSQDRLVNTEAFF	TGTGCCAGCAGCCAGGACAGGCTGGTGAACACTGAAGCTTTCTTT
-	TRBJ2-7	TRBV5-1	-	CASSVIDSYEQYF	TGCGCCAGCAGCGTTATTGACAGTTACGAGCAGTACTTC
-	TRBJ2-5	TRBV7-9	-	CASSLDFDRFYF	TGTGCCAGCAGCTTAGACTTTGACAGGTTTTACTTC
-	TRBJ1-5	TRBV5-1	-	CASSAETNQPQHF	TGCGCCAGCAGCGCGGAGACCAATCAGCCCCAGCATTTT
-	TRBJ2-3	TRBV7-2	TRBD2	CASSLARTSLPDTQYF	TGTGCCAGCAGCTTAGCCCGGACTAGCTTGCCAGATACGCAGTATTTT
-	TRBJ1-5	TRBV4-1	TRBD1	CASSQDLRGTGASNQPQHF	TGCGCCAGCAGCCAAGATCTTCGGGGGACAGGGGCTTCCAATCAGCCCCAGCATTTT
-	TRBJ1-1	TRBV19	-	CASSIQRGDTEAFF	TGTGCCAGTAGTATACAGCGCGGGGACACTGAAGCTTTCTTT
few	TRBJ1-1	TRBV3-1/TRBV3-2	-	CASSHGQNTEAFF	TGTGCCAGCAGCCACGGACAGAACACTGAAGCTTTCTTT
-	TRBJ1-1	TRBV18	-	CASLPRPPTGKDEAFF	TGTGCCAGCTTACCACGTCCCCCCACAGGGAAGGATGAAGCTTTCTTT
-	TRBJ1-3	TRBV19	-	CASRRPQGPDGNTIYF	TGTGCCAGTAGACGTCCCCAGGGGCCGGATGGAAACACCATATATTTT
-	TRBJ2-2	TRBV5-4	-	CASSPWRGGNTGELFF	TGTGCCAGCAGCCCCTGGAGGGGCGGTAACACCGGGGAGCTGTTTTTT
-	TRBJ2-6	TRBV5-1	TRBD1	CASSVGTASPGANVLTF	TGCGCCAGCAGCGTCGGGACAGCGTCCCCTGGGGCCAACGTCCTGACTTTC
-	TRBJ1-2	TRBV6-1	-	CASSDNREGYGYTF	TGTGCCAGCAGTGACAACAGGGAAGGCTATGGCTACACCTTC
-	TRBJ2-7	TRBV12-3/TRBV12-4	-	CASSFGQGLQQYF	TGTGCCAGCAGTTTTGGGCAGGGGTTACAGCAGTACTTC
-	TRBJ2-6	TRBV7-9	-	CASSPFFSGANVLTF	TGTGCCAGCAGCCCCTTTTTCTCTGGGGCCAACGTCCTGACTTTC
-	TRBJ1-6	TRBV5-6	TRBD1	CASIGQGAKNSPLHF	TGTGCCAGCATCGGACAGGGGGCTAAGAATTCACCCCTCCACTTT
-	TRBJ1-1	TRBV9	-	CASSQAANTEAFF	TGTGCCAGCAGTCAGGCAGCGAACACTGAAGCTTTCTTT
-	TRBJ1-2	TRBV5-4	-	CASSLGAGAGGYTF	TGTGCCAGCAGCTTGGGTGCGGGGGCGGGTGGCTACACCTTC
-	TRBJ2-1	TRBV2	TRBD1	CASSGGQHNEQFF	TGTGCCAGCAGTGGGGGACAGCACAATGAGCAGTTCTTC
few	TRBJ1-6	TRBV4-2	TRBD1	CASSPKLGTDSPLHF	TGTGCCAGCAGCCCCAAGCTGGGGACAGATTCACCCCTCCACTTT
-	TRBJ1-6	TRBV10-3	-	CAISLPTRDSPLHF	TGTGCCATCAGCCTCCCGACGCGGGATTCACCCCTCCACTTT
once	TRBJ1-5	TRBV2	TRBD1	CASRDLRTGVNQPQHF	TGTGCCAGCAGGGACCTCAGGACAGGCGTGAATCAGCCCCAGCATTTT
-	TRBJ1-4	TRBV2	TRBD1	CASSVSQGKNEKLFF	TGTGCCAGCAGTGTATCACAGGGGAAAAATGAAAAACTGTTTTTT
-	TRBJ1-1	TRBV12-3/TRBV12-4	-	CASRQVLNTEAFF	TGTGCCAGCAGGCAGGTCCTAAACACTGAAGCTTTCTTT
-	TRBJ2-1	TRBV29-1	TRBD1	CSVTRGPSGEQFF	TGCAGCGTTACCAGGGGGCCTAGTGGTGAGCAGTTCTTC
-	TRBJ1-3	TRBV5-4	-	CASSRGGNTIYF	TGTGCCAGCAGCCGCGGGGGAAACACCATATATTTT
-	TRBJ1-2	TRBV6-5	-	CASSYSHSGYTF	TGTGCCAGCAGTTACTCGCACAGCGGCTACACCTTC
-	TRBJ2-1	TRBV11-2	TRBD1	CASSKNRGVHEQFF	TGTGCCAGCAGTAAGAACAGGGGCGTCCATGAGCAGTTCTTC
once	TRBJ1-2	TRBV5-4	-	CASSQPQGSDGYTF	TGTGCCAGCAGCCAACCTCAGGGTTCTGATGGCTACACCTTC
-	TRBJ1-2	TRBV6-2/TRBV6-3	TRBD1	CASSYSGGVGYTF	TGTGCCAGCAGTTACTCAGGGGGCGTTGGCTACACCTTC
-	TRBJ2-2	TRBV12-5	-	CASGLSQTNTGELFF	TGTGCTAGTGGTTTGTCACAGACCAACACCGGGGAGCTGTTTTTT
-	TRBJ1-2	TRBV12-3/TRBV12-4	-	CASSLGAYGYTF	TGTGCCAGCAGTTTAGGGGCCTATGGCTACACCTTC
-	TRBJ1-2	TRBV9	TRBD1	CASSEPRDSSNYGYTF	TGTGCCAGCAGCGAACCCCGGGACAGCTCTAACTATGGCTACACCTTC
-	TRBJ2-3	TRBV3-1/TRBV3-2	TRBD2	CASSRGLAGGPSTDTQYF	TGTGCCAGCAGCCGGGGACTAGCGGGGGGGCCTAGCACAGATACGCAGTATTTT
-	TRBJ2-3	TRBV29-1	TRBD1	CSVDRGLRTDTQYF	TGCAGCGTGGACAGGGGGCTTCGCACAGATACGCAGTATTTT
-	TRBJ1-1	TRBV10-3	-	CAISQTSGLNTEAFF	TGTGCCATCAGTCAGACCTCGGGTTTAAACACTGAAGCTTTCTTT
-	TRBJ2-7	TRBV20-1	TRBD1	CSASRGQGGYEQYF	TGCAGTGCTAGTCGGGGACAGGGAGGGTACGAGCAGTACTTC
-	TRBJ1-3	TRBV2	-	CASSVGASGGNTIYF	TGTGCCAGCAGTGTAGGGGCCTCCGGTGGAAACACCATATATTTT
-	TRBJ1-2	TRBV9	-	CASSVGARRLEEGYGYTF	TGTGCCAGCAGCGTAGGGGCAAGGAGGTTGGAAGAGGGCTATGGCTACACCTTC
-	TRBJ1-1	TRBV7-8	TRBD1	CASSLATGGKTEAFF	TGTGCCAGCAGCTTAGCGACAGGGGGCAAGACTGAAGCTTTCTTT
-	TRBJ2-1	TRBV24-1	TRBD2	CATSDLLAGGAEQFF	TGTGCCACCAGTGATTTGTTAGCGGGGGGTGCTGAGCAGTTCTTC
-	TRBJ1-2	TRBV6-1	-	CASSENSQTYGYTF	TGTGCCAGCAGTGAAAATAGCCAAACATATGGCTACACCTTC
-	TRBJ1-2	TRBV6-5	-	CASSPGDGYTF	TGTGCCAGCAGTCCAGGGGATGGCTACACCTTC
few	TRBJ1-1	TRBV13	-	CASSLGAGNTEAFF	TGTGCCAGCAGCTTGGGGGCGGGGAACACTGAAGCTTTCTTT
few	TRBJ2-1	TRBV9	TRBD2	CASSVEGFSGGNNEQFF	TGTGCCAGCAGCGTAGAGGGTTTTAGCGGGGGTAATAATGAGCAGTTCTTC
-	TRBJ1-4	TRBV5-1	-	CASSQAQGGEKLFF	TGCGCCAGCAGCCAAGCACAGGGCGGTGAAAAACTGTTTTTT
-	TRBJ1-2	TRBV18	TRBD1	CASSPGTGGLHGYTF	TGTGCCAGCTCACCCGGGACAGGGGGTTTACATGGCTACACCTTC
-	TRBJ1-6	TRBV27	-	CATSPLAGNNSPLHF	TGTGCCACTTCCCCCCTGGCAGGAAATAATTCACCCCTCCACTTT
-	TRBJ1-4	TRBV28	TRBD1	CASSLWTGEDEKLFF	TGTGCCAGCAGTTTATGGACAGGGGAGGATGAAAAACTGTTTTTT
once	TRBJ1-5	TRBV11-2	TRBD1	CASSVDRGQPQHF	TGTGCCAGCAGCGTAGACAGGGGCCAGCCCCAGCATTTT
-	TRBJ2-2	TRBV6-4	TRBD1	CASSINRGDGELFF	TGTGCCAGCAGCATAAACAGGGGCGACGGGGAGCTGTTTTTT
-	TRBJ1-1	TRBV7-8	TRBD1	CASSIDRDTEAFF	TGTGCCAGCAGTATTGACAGGGACACTGAAGCTTTCTTT